These T cell receptor beta chains were read from a single sample in a study of T cell responses to AZD1222 COVID-19 vaccine. Sequencing was performed with immunoSEQ multiplex PCR; in TCRdb, only in-frame clones are kept and a portion is missing. The sample consists of 100,000 to 150,000 clones, more than 80% of them appearing once. The material was peripheral blood, obtained on day 0 of AZD1222 vaccination. The receptors originated from an adult in good health. CDR3s include the opening cysteine and the closing phenylalanine or tryptophan. D genes are given only for firm matches. Rows give clone size only sometimes, using once, few, many, or a class for an expanded clone.

NA	TRBD2	TRBV9	TRBJ2-1	15	TGTGCCAGCAGCGAGCGGGGTAACGTTCTCAATGAGCAGTTCTTC	CASSERGNVLNEQFF
NA	TRBD1	TRBV7-2	TRBJ1-2	14	TGTGCCAGCAGCTTCGGACAGGGGGTTGGCGGCTACACCTTC	CASSFGQGVGGYTF
NA	NA	TRBV24-1	TRBJ1-1	14	TGTGCCACCAGATCTGACAGGACGAACACTGAAGCTTTCTTT	CATRSDRTNTEAFF
NA	NA	TRBV5-8	TRBJ1-1	14	TGTGCCAGCAGCGGGGGGCCCATGAACACTGAAGCTTTCTTT	CASSGGPMNTEAFF
NA	NA	TRBV19	TRBJ2-3	13	TGTGCCAGTAGTATAGGGGGCACAGATACGCAGTATTTT	CASSIGGTDTQYF
NA	NA	TRBV29-1	TRBJ1-3	11	TGCAGCGTTGAAGAAGGAAACACCATATATTTT	CSVEEGNTIYF
NA	NA	TRBV5-1	TRBJ2-1	14	TGCGCCAGCACCGGCTTGACAGCCTACAATGAGCAGTTCTTC	CASTGLTAYNEQFF
NA	NA	TRBV7-9	TRBJ1-1	13	TGTGCCAGCAGCTTAGAGGTCTTGGCTGAAGCTTTCTTT	CASSLEVLAEAFF
NA	NA	TRBV19	TRBJ2-6	16	TGTGCCAGCACCCAGGGGATGAGCTCTGGGGCCAACGTCCTGACTTTC	CASTQGMSSGANVLTF
NA	NA	TRBV1	TRBJ2-5	17	TGCACCAGCAGCCAAGTTCGAGCGGCAAACCCCGTAGGGACCCAGTACTTC	CTSSQVRAANPVGTQYF
NA	NA	TRBV4-2	TRBJ2-7	15	TGTGCCAGCAGCCAAGATGTAGGTTTCCTGGGCGAGCAGTACTTC	CASSQDVGFLGEQYF
NA	NA	TRBV7-2	TRBJ1-4	14	TGTGCCAGCAGCTTAGCGGTAGGGACTGAAAAACTGTTTTTT	CASSLAVGTEKLFF
NA	TRBD1	TRBV19	TRBJ2-3	14	TGTGCCGCCAGGCCAGGGGGTAGCACAGATACGCAGTATTTT	CAARPGGSTDTQYF
NA	TRBD1	TRBV3-1/TRBV3-2	TRBJ2-7	14	TGTGCCAGCAGTCCTTGGGACAGGTACTACGAGCAGTACTTC	CASSPWDRYYEQYF
NA	NA	TRBV6-6	TRBJ1-2	15	TGTGCCAGCAGTTTGGGCCAGTCTCTAGGCTATGGCTACACCTTC	CASSLGQSLGYGYTF
NA	TRBD2	TRBV6-1	TRBJ2-1	18	TGTGCCAGCAGTGTGCTACCGGGACTAGCGGGCGTTTACAATGAGCAGTTCTTC	CASSVLPGLAGVYNEQFF
NA	NA	TRBV28	TRBJ1-2	13	TGTGCCAGCAGCCCCCCCCGCGACAGAGGCTACACCTTC	CASSPPRDRGYTF
medium-sized	NA	TRBV18	TRBJ1-4	16	TGTGCCAGCTCAGGTCGGGATCTTGGTGCTAATGAAAAACTGTTTTTT	CASSGRDLGANEKLFF
NA	TRBD1	TRBV2	TRBJ2-3	16	TGTGCCAGCAGTGCCTTTGGACAGGGGAGCACAGATACGCAGTATTTT	CASSAFGQGSTDTQYF
NA	NA	TRBV5-6	TRBJ1-1	13	TGTGCCAGCAGCGGCAGGCTCCACACTGAAGCTTTCTTT	CASSGRLHTEAFF
NA	NA	TRBV13	TRBJ1-1	18	TGTGCCAGCAGCCGACGAGGGAGCCGACCTGACATGAACACTGAAGCTTTCTTT	CASSRRGSRPDMNTEAFF
NA	NA	TRBV27	TRBJ2-5	16	TGTGCCAGCAGTCCCCAGGGAGGTTGGCGGCGGGAGACCCAGTACTTC	CASSPQGGWRRETQYF
NA	TRBD2	TRBV29-1	TRBJ2-7	13	TGCAGCGTCCGGGAGGCAGAAGGCTACGAGCAGTACTTC	CSVREAEGYEQYF
NA	NA	TRBV18	TRBJ2-7	14	TGTGCCAGCTCACCGGCCGACACCTCCTACGAGCAGTACTTC	CASSPADTSYEQYF
NA	NA	TRBV6-5	TRBJ1-5	13	TGTGCCAGCGGGACGGGGGACCGTCAGCCCCAGCATTTT	CASGTGDRQPQHF
NA	TRBD2	TRBV5-8	TRBJ2-3	15	TGTGCCAGCGGGGAAGTTCTAGCGGGGCGAGATACGCAGTATTTT	CASGEVLAGRDTQYF
NA	NA	TRBV19	TRBJ1-4	13	TGTGCCAGCAGAGTTGTGGCTAATGAAAAACTGTTTTTT	CASRVVANEKLFF
NA	NA	TRBV5-1	TRBJ1-1	15	TGCGCCAGCAGCTTGAGCTCCACAGGGTCGGCTGAAGCTTTCTTT	CASSLSSTGSAEAFF
NA	NA	TRBV6-1	TRBJ1-6	15	TGTGCCAGCAGTGAACAACGGATGGGGAATTCACCCCTCCACTTT	CASSEQRMGNSPLHF
NA	NA	TRBV7-8	TRBJ2-2	13	TGTGCCAGCAGCCTACAGCAGCAGACAGGGCTGTTTTTT	CASSLQQQTGLFF
few	NA	TRBV5-8	TRBJ1-4	15	TGTGCCAGCAGCTTGCAGGTGGCAACTAATGAAAAACTGTTTTTT	CASSLQVATNEKLFF
once	TRBD2	TRBV7-9	TRBJ2-1	15	TGTGCCAGCAGCCCAACCGGGACTAGCGGGAGAGAGCAGTTCTTC	CASSPTGTSGREQFF
NA	NA	TRBV5-1	TRBJ1-2	14	TGCGCCAGCAGCTTGGGACAGTCTAACTATGGCTACACCTTC	CASSLGQSNYGYTF